This TCR beta chain was identified in a study of lymphopenia after photon versus proton radiotherapy. Study findings and constraints: After the lymphocyte nadir, photon-treated repertoires showed oligoclonal expansion, especially of CD8+ Temra cells. Under photons, naive T cells and diversity fell while effector/memory populations rose. Survival link was tested only in deceased patients; proton benefit remains a possibility. In patients who died, overall survival fell as post-nadir TCR diversity dropped more.

With regard to this clone: The antigen is unknown.

The V end was cut by 3 bases, the J end by 3 bases, with 11 bases between. The CDR3 loop spans 13 amino acids. The germline gives CDR1 GTSNPN, CDR2 SVGIG (reference sequence). Measured with immunoSEQ multiplex PCR; TCRdb has only the in-frame clones, and not every one. The repertoire holds 150,000 to 200,000 clones, with more than 85% as singletons. The material was peripheral blood, obtained from a patient treated with photon-based radiotherapy. The V and J genes are TRBV30 and TRBJ1-2; D may be TRBD1 (5 bases). This clonotype was sampled from a man aged 50-59 years with gastric cancer. CDR3 in DNA: TGTGCCTGGAGACCCGGGGCGGACTATGGCTACACCTTC. It encodes CAWRPGADYGYTF.